This entry lists 25 T cell receptor beta chains sequenced from one sample in a study of blood T cell repertoires in COVID-19. Clones were sequenced by immunoSEQ multiplex PCR, and TCRdb holds only the in-frame ones, with some missing. Seen here are some 100,000 clones, around 92% observed once, and the top ten hold 5.7%. Sequences were obtained from peripheral blood. The receptors originated from a middle-aged man with active COVID-19.

The V and J genes are TRBV6-6 and TRBJ2-3; D is perhaps TRBD1 (6 bases). Germline loops: CDR1 MNHNY, CDR2 SVGAGI (reference sequence). The V end was cut by 0 bases, the J end by 5 bases, with 9 bases between. The CDR3 length is 14 residues. The CDR3 DNA follows: TGTGCCAGCAGTTACTCGGACAGACTAGATACGCAGTATTTT. Protein sequence: CASSYSDRLDTQYF.

The chain uses TRBV5-1 and TRBJ2-7, with TRBD1 matching over 10 bases. V gave up 5 bases and J gave up 1 base; unmatched junction bases: 9. The germline gives CDR1 SGHRS, CDR2 YFSETQ. The CDR3 contains 16 residues. The CDR3 loop is CASRPGQGGLSYEQYF. Written as DNA, the CDR3 is TGCGCCAGCAGACCCGGACAGGGGGGGTTATCCTACGAGCAGTACTTC.

This chain joins TRBV11-2 and TRBJ2-1; D not certain. V lost 4 bases to trimming and J lost 8 bases, with 9 bases between them. This CDR3 contains 12 residues. The germline CDR1 and CDR2 sequences are SGHAT and FQNNGV. The CDR3: CASSSIRYEQFF. CDR3 sequence (DNA): TGTGCCAGCAGCTCGATCAGATATGAGCAGTTCTTC.

V and J are TRBV6-5 and TRBJ1-1; D may be TRBD1 (6 bases). Germline V gene lookup returns CDR1 MNHEY and CDR2 SVGAGI. Trimming removed 6 bases from V and 4 bases from J, with 12 bases in between. The CDR3 consists of 13 residues. The CDR3 DNA sequence: TGTGCCAGCAGCCGAGGGGGGGGCACTGAAGCTTTCTTT. Protein: CASSRGGGTEAFF.

V is TRBV11-2 and J is TRBJ1-4, with a tentative D call TRBD1 (6 bases). The V gene lost 5 bases and the J gene lost 6 bases, with 16 bases spanning the gap. The V gene's germline CDR1 is SGHAT and CDR2 FQNNGV. The CDR3 covers 15 residues. CDR3 region: CASSLVQGFYEKLFF. In nucleotides, the CDR3 is TGTGCCAGCAGCCTGGTCCAGGGGTTCTATGAAAAACTGTTTTTT.

This chain uses TRBV18 with TRBJ2-7, with D possibly being TRBD2 (6 bases). This CDR3 has 12 residues. V lost 3 bases, J lost 5 bases, and 8 bases lay in between. CDR1 KGHSH and CDR2 LQKENI come from the germline V gene. CDR3 in DNA: TGTGCCAGCTCACCGTCGGGGGACGAGCAGTACTTC. Its translation: CASSPSGDEQYF.

The chain has TRBV24-1 and TRBJ2-3; 9 bases agree with TRBD1. Trimming took 3 bases from V and 1 from J; bases not matched to a gene: 7. This CDR3 has 17 amino acids. The germline gives CDR1 KGHDR, CDR2 SFDVKD. CDR3 residues: CATSDLTGGGGTDTQYF. The CDR3 DNA reads as TGTGCCACCAGTGATCTGACAGGGGGTGGCGGCACAGATACGCAGTATTTT.

The chain recombines TRBV2 with TRBJ2-3; 8 nucleotides agree with TRBD2. The CDR3 is made up of 16 amino acids. Germline V gene lookup returns CDR1 SNHLY and CDR2 FYNNEI. V shed 4 bases, J shed 2 bases, and the junction held 8 bases outside the gene matches. As DNA, the CDR3 is TGTGCCAGCAGTGTTGGGAGCGGGAGAACCACAGATACGCAGTATTTT. Its translation: CASSVGSGRTTDTQYF. Complete variable domain (other parts from reference TRBV2 and TRBJ2-3): EPEVTQTPSHQVTQMGQEVILRCVPISNHLYFYWYRQILGQKVEFLVSFYNNEISEKSEIFDDQFSVERPDGSNFTLKIRSTKLEDSAMYFCASSVGSGRTTDTQYFGPGTRLTVL.

The chain has TRBV6-1 and TRBJ2-2; 7 nucleotides align to TRBD2. With V trimmed by 0 bases and J by 5 bases, 12 bases remained unmatched. The V gene's germline CDR1 is MNHNS and CDR2 SASEGT. This CDR3 contains 18 residues. CDR3 nucleotides: TGTGCCAGCAGTGAAGCTCCCGGGGCGGGAGTAAGTACCGGGGAGCTGTTTTTT. Translating gives CASSEAPGAGVSTGELFF.

V gene TRBV4-1 combines with J gene TRBJ2-7, with D possibly TRBD2 on 6 matching bases. V was trimmed by 0 bases and J by 2 bases, leaving 14 bases between them. This CDR3 region has 16 residues. Germline CDR1 reads MGHRA; CDR2 reads YSYEKL. CDR3 sequence reads: CASSQEVADPTYEQYF. The CDR3 nucleotides are TGCGCCAGCAGCCAAGAAGTAGCGGACCCAACCTACGAGCAGTACTTC.

CDR3 region: CASSPRQGDFYGYTF. CDR3 in DNA: TGTGCCAGCAGCCCTCGACAGGGAGACTTCTATGGCTACACCTTC. V is TRBV9 and J is TRBJ1-2, with 7 bases identical to TRBD1. The CDR3 sequence is 15 residues long. Per the germline V gene, CDR1 is SGDLS and CDR2 is YYNGEE. Trimming took 4 bases from V and 4 from J; bases not matched to a gene: 10.

This chain links TRBV5-4 with TRBJ1-1; D is undetermined. With 4 bases removed from V and 1 base from J, the gap between germline ends came to 17 bases. The length of the CDR3 is 16 residues. Per germline, CDR1 SGHNT and CDR2 YYREEE (reference sequence). The chain's CDR3 is CASSHPGTAGNTEAFF. In DNA form, the CDR3 reads TGTGCCAGCAGCCACCCAGGCACAGCGGGGAACACTGAAGCTTTCTTT.

The gene calls are TRBV15 and TRBJ1-4, with TRBD1 matching over 7 bases. This CDR3 contains 16 residues. Germline CDR1 LNHNV, CDR2 YYDKDF (reference sequence). J lost 8 bases, V lost 1 base, and 10 bases had no gene match. CDR3 in amino acids: CATSRVIEAGGEKLFF. Written as DNA, the CDR3 is TGTGCCACCAGCAGAGTGATTGAGGCAGGGGGAGAAAAACTGTTTTTT.

J is TRBJ2-1 and V is TRBV28; no clear D gene. Germline assignment: CDR1 MDHEN and CDR2 SYDVKM. The CDR3 loop spans 17 amino acids. The ends were cut back, 1 base at V and 3 bases at J, with 16 bases in the middle. The CDR3 here is CASSLSRPGQIYNEQFF. CDR3 DNA sequence: TGTGCCAGCAGTTTATCCCGGCCAGGCCAGATCTACAATGAGCAGTTCTTC.

The chain employs TRBV19 and TRBJ2-5, with 7 nucleotides matching TRBD2. J gave up 1 base and V 7 bases, and 3 bases lay outside the gene matches. CDR3 size: 13 residues. Germline values: CDR1 LNHDA, CDR2 SQIVND (reference sequence). DNA for the CDR3: TGTGCCAGTAAAGGACTAGGCCAAGAGACCCAGTACTTC. It yields the protein CASKGLGQETQYF.

J is TRBJ2-1 and V is TRBV2, with 9 bases aligning to TRBD2. This CDR3 is built from 14 residues. The germline V gene encodes CDR1 SNHLY and CDR2 FYNNEI. J was trimmed by 4 bases and V by 7 bases; bases with no gene match: 5. The CDR3 region has the DNA TGTGCCAGCACGGAACTAGCGGGTTACAATGAGCAGTTCTTC. Translating it yields CASTELAGYNEQFF. The whole variable domain, remainder taken from reference TRBV2 and TRBJ2-1, is EPEVTQTPSHQVTQMGQEVILRCVPISNHLYFYWYRQILGQKVEFLVSFYNNEISEKSEIFDDQFSVERPDGSNFTLKIRSTKLEDSAMYFCASTELAGYNEQFFGPGTRLTVL.

V gene TRBV19 combines with J gene TRBJ2-5; a weak D match, TRBD1 (5 bases). The CDR3 spans 15 residues. V dropped 0 bases and J dropped 2 bases, with 10 bases sitting between them. Germline assignment: CDR1 LNHDA and CDR2 SQIVND (reference sequence). This CDR3 is CASSIDWGSQETQYF. CDR3 nucleotides: TGTGCCAGTAGTATAGATTGGGGCAGTCAAGAGACCCAGTACTTC.

This clone is a singleton in its sample. This rearrangement joins TRBV29-1 to TRBJ2-7, with 9 bases lining up with TRBD2. The junction had 7 bases not matched to a gene; V was cut back by 4 bases and J by 0 bases. The CDR3 length is 15 residues. Germline CDR1 is SQVTM and CDR2 is ANQGSEA. The CDR3, as DNA: TGCAGCGTTGGGGGGGCTAGCGGGGACTCCTACGAGCAGTACTTC. Translating it yields CSVGGASGDSYEQYF.

The rearrangement links TRBV19 to TRBJ2-1, with TRBD2 as a possible D gene (7 bases). CDR3 length: 16 residues. Germline loops: CDR1 LNHDA, CDR2 SQIVND (reference sequence). The germline V and J ends were trimmed by 4 bases and 1 base, with 14 bases remaining between them. The CDR3 bases are TGTGCCAGTAGTAGGGGGGGCGCGGGATCCTACAATGAGCAGTTCTTC. It encodes CASSRGGAGSYNEQFF.

The rearrangement joins TRBV28 to TRBJ1-6; the D gene is possibly TRBD1 (6 bases). Germline V gene lookup returns CDR1 MDHEN and CDR2 SYDVKM. The ends were cut back, 1 base at V and 8 bases at J, with 12 bases in the middle. The CDR3 extends over 15 amino acids. The DNA of the CDR3 is TGTGCCAGCAGTTTATCGGCAACAGGGCATTCACCCCTCCACTTT. It encodes CASSLSATGHSPLHF.

V and J are TRBV6-2 or TRBV6-3 and TRBJ1-2; TRBD1 is a possible D gene (6 bases). CDR1 and CDR2 from the germline V gene are MNHEY and SVGEGT. The CDR3 runs 13 residues. Trimming took 3 bases from V and 8 from J, leaving 13 bases between them. The CDR3 here is CASSYFQGRGYTF. The CDR3 bases are TGTGCCAGCAGTTATTTCCAGGGGCGAGGCTACACCTTC.

The genes are TRBV10-3 and TRBJ2-7; possible D gene TRBD2, 6 bases. CDR1 and CDR2 from the germline V gene are ENHRY and SYGVKD. The CDR3 is 15 residues long. Trimming left V 4 bases short and J 5 bases short, with 18 bases between. The CDR3 DNA follows: TGTGCCATCAGTGTAAGGGACTCCGGGGCCCACGAGCAGTACTTC. Translating it yields CAISVRDSGAHEQYF.

This sequence joins TRBV5-1 and TRBJ1-1, with D uncertain. V was trimmed by 2 bases and J by 2 bases, leaving 10 bases between them. CDR3 length: 14 residues. CDR1 and CDR2 (germline): SGHRS, YFSETQ. Here the CDR3 reads CASSFQTTNTEAFF. DNA of the CDR3: TGCGCCAGCAGCTTCCAGACTACAAACACTGAAGCTTTCTTT.

The chain employs TRBV7-3 and TRBJ2-2; the D gene is possibly TRBD1 (5 bases). The CDR3 is 13 amino acids. V gave up 1 base and J gave up 7 bases, with 7 bases separating them. In germline, CDR1 is SGHTA, CDR2 FQGTGA. In DNA, the CDR3 is TGTGCCAGCAGCTTAAATCAGGGCGGGGAGCTGTTTTTT. As protein: CASSLNQGGELFF.

This clone appeared a few times. The chain couples TRBV6-6 to TRBJ1-5; D remains unclear. Trimming left V 8 bases short and J 2 bases short, with 19 bases between. Per germline, CDR1 MNHNY and CDR2 SVGAGI (reference sequence). This CDR3 comprises 16 residues. CDR3 amino acids: CASYREVGWGNQPQHF. The CDR3, as DNA: TGTGCCAGCTACCGGGAGGTGGGTTGGGGCAATCAGCCCCAGCATTTT.